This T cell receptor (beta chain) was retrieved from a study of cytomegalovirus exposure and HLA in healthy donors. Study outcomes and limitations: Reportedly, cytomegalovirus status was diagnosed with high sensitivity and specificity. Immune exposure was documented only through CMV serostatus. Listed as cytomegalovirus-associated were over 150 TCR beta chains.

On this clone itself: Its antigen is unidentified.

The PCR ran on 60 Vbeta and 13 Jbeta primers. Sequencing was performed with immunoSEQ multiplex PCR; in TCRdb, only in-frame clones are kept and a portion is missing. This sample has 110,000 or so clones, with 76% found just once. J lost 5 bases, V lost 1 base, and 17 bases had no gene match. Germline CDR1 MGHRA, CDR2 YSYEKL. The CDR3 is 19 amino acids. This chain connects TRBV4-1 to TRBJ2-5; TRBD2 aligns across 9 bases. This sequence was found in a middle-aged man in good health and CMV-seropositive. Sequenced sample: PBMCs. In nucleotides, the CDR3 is TGCGCCAGCAGCCAAGCGGCTAGCGGGAAGGGTGGGGTTTTTGAGACCCAGTACTTC. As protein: CASSQAASGKGGVFETQYF.